The 20 T cell receptor beta chains listed next were all sequenced from one sample in a study of cytomegalovirus exposure and HLA in healthy donors. Amplification used 60 Vbeta primers and 13 Jbeta primers. Method: immunoSEQ multiplex PCR; TCRdb's copy keeps in-frame clones and lacks some. This sample has about 160,000 clones, with roughly 79% found just once. What was sequenced was PBMCs. These receptors were obtained from a woman aged 45-59 years in good health and CMV-seronegative.

The chain is built from TRBV4-2 and TRBJ2-1, with D perhaps TRBD2 (6 bases). The CDR3 has 16 residues. Trimming took 6 bases from V and 0 from J, leaving 15 bases between them. Germline V gene data show CDR1 as LGHNA and CDR2 as YNFKEQ. The CDR3 nucleotides are TGTGCCAGCAGTCGGGATAGCGGTTCCTCCTACAATGAGCAGTTCTTC. This sequence encodes CASSRDSGSSYNEQFF.

V gene TRBV9 combines with J gene TRBJ2-1; D is perhaps TRBD1 (5 bases). There are 12 residues in the CDR3. Germline CDR1 reads SGDLS; CDR2 reads YYNGEE. Trimming took off 4 bases at V and 4 bases at J, with 6 bases between the two ends. CDR3 in amino acids: CASSRGYNEQFF. The CDR3, as DNA: TGTGCCAGCAGCAGGGGTTACAATGAGCAGTTCTTC. Complete variable domain (other parts from reference TRBV9 and TRBJ2-1): DSGVTQTPKHLITATGQRVTLRCSPRSGDLSVYWYQQSLDQGLQFLIQYYNGEERAKGNILERFSAQQFPDLHSELNLSSLELGDSALYFCASSRGYNEQFFGPGTRLTVL.

The J gene is TRBJ2-5, the V gene TRBV2; TRBD2 might be the D (11 bases). The CDR3 is 18 amino acids. Germline lookup yields CDR1 SNHLY and CDR2 FYNNEI. Trimming cost V 5 bases and J 6 bases, with 28 bases left between them. CDR3 nucleotides: TGTGCCAGCAGTTGGGGACAGGGGTTAGCGGGGGGGCCGAAGACCCAGTACTTC. Translating gives CASSWGQGLAGGPKTQYF.

V is TRBV25-1 and J is TRBJ2-3; 10 positions match TRBD2. Trimming took 4 bases from V and 3 from J; bases not matched to a gene: 7. This CDR3 comprises 16 residues. The V gene's germline CDR1 is MGHDK and CDR2 SYGVNS. CDR3 in amino acids: CASSVSSGSRTDTQYF. DNA for the CDR3: TGTGCCAGCAGTGTCTCTAGCGGGAGTAGAACAGATACGCAGTATTTT.

J is TRBJ2-7 and V is TRBV5-1, with 12 positions matching TRBD2. This CDR3 has 15 residues. Germline V gene data show CDR1 as SGHRS and CDR2 as YFSETQ. Trimming removed 2 bases from V and 5 bases from J; junction bases left unmatched: 5. The CDR3 loop reads CASSFGLAGNNEQYF. The DNA for the CDR3 is TGCGCCAGCAGCTTCGGACTAGCGGGAAATAACGAGCAGTACTTC.

The V and J genes are TRBV25-1 and TRBJ1-5; TRBD1 is a possible D gene (5 bases). Germline loops: CDR1 MGHDK, CDR2 SYGVNS. The CDR3 is 14 residues long. V shed 6 bases and J shed 0 bases, with 9 bases lying between them. As DNA, the CDR3 is TGTGCCAGCAGCGGGGGGGGTAGCAATCAGCCCCAGCATTTT. Its protein is CASSGGGSNQPQHF. Full variable domain (remainder filled in from reference TRBV25-1 and TRBJ1-5): EADIYQTPRYLVIGTGKKITLECSQTMGHDKMYWYQQDPGMELHLIHYSYGVNSTEKGDLSSESTVSRIRTEHFPLTLESARPSHTSQYLCASSGGGSNQPQHFGDGTRLSIL.

The rearrangement uses TRBV18 and TRBJ2-1; the match to TRBD2 covers 10 bases. CDR3 length: 16 amino acids. After removal of 1 base from V and 9 bases from J, the junction contained 9 bases not matched to a gene. Germline V CDR1 and CDR2: KGHSH, LQKENI. The CDR3 DNA reads as TGTGCCAGCTCACCACGGGAGCGGGGGGGCCGGAGTGAGCAGTTCTTC. Encoded protein: CASSPRERGGRSEQFF.

V gene TRBV19 combines with J gene TRBJ1-5; D call uncertain. The CDR3 consists of 14 residues. Trimming cost V 1 base and J 8 bases, with 12 bases left between them. The germline V gene has CDR1 LNHDA and CDR2 SQIVND (reference sequence). CDR3 loop: CASSIGARWEPQHF. As DNA, the CDR3 is TGTGCCAGTAGTATAGGGGCACGTTGGGAGCCCCAGCATTTT.

The chain recombines TRBV18 with TRBJ1-4; 7 bases are a match to TRBD1. The germline V gene encodes CDR1 KGHSH and CDR2 LQKENI. V shed 2 bases, J shed 6 bases, and the junction held 6 bases outside the gene matches. The CDR3 sequence is 15 residues long. In DNA, the CDR3 is TGTGCCAGCTCACCATGGGGGACAGATGATGAAAAACTGTTTTTT. Protein product: CASSPWGTDDEKLFF.

The genes are TRBV5-1 and TRBJ2-5; possible D gene TRBD1, 5 bases. The J call may be in error: the DNA end matches TRBJ2-7 better. The CDR3 is 14 residues long. The germline V gene has CDR1 SGHRS and CDR2 YFSETQ. This CDR3 is CASSALEGAYEQYF. CDR3 nucleotide sequence: TGCGCCAGCAGCGCCCTGGAAGGGGCCTACGAGCAGTACTTC.

V and J are TRBV7-2 and TRBJ2-1; unclear D gene. Germline V gene lookup returns CDR1 SGHTA and CDR2 FQGNSA. The CDR3 covers 11 residues. V dropped 7 bases and J dropped 6 bases, with 7 bases sitting between them. CDR3 amino acids: CASTLSNEQFF. The CDR3 bases are TGTGCCAGCACCCTGTCCAATGAGCAGTTCTTC.

The J gene is TRBJ2-1, the V gene TRBV27, with D tentatively TRBD2 (7 bases). The CDR3 length is 17 residues. The germline V and J ends were trimmed by 3 bases and 5 bases, with 20 bases remaining between them. Germline loops: CDR1 MNHEY, CDR2 SMNVEV (reference sequence). The CDR3 loop is CASSFRGGEGQDNEQFF. CDR3 sequence (DNA): TGTGCCAGCAGTTTCCGAGGGGGGGAGGGCCAGGACAATGAGCAGTTCTTC.

This chain joins TRBV5-5 and TRBJ2-7, with 11 bases lining up with TRBD2. The CDR3 is 17 amino acids. Germline trimming cut 4 bases from V and 3 bases from J; bases unmatched to any gene: 12. CDR1 is SGHKS and CDR2 is YYEKEE in the germline V gene (reference sequence). CDR3 nucleotides: TGTGCCAGCAGCCCGGGACTAGCGGCTAAATCTATCTACGAGCAGTACTTC. It specifies CASSPGLAAKSIYEQYF.

This chain joins TRBV19 and TRBJ1-2; the D gene is possibly TRBD1 (5 bases). The CDR3 sequence is 13 residues long. Germline assignment: CDR1 LNHDA and CDR2 SQIVND (reference sequence). Trimming pared 5 bases from V and 4 bases from J, leaving 11 bases between. DNA of the CDR3: TGTGCCAGTAGTCCCGGGACTGCCTATGGCTACACCTTC. It specifies CASSPGTAYGYTF.

The J gene is TRBJ1-2, the V gene TRBV13; tentatively, D is TRBD1 (6 bases). The ends were cut back, 7 bases at V and 4 bases at J, with 16 bases in the middle. The CDR3 length is 14 residues. Germline CDR1 PRHDT, CDR2 FYEKMQ (reference sequence). The CDR3 region is CASTFSGQRYGYTF. The CDR3 DNA reads TGTGCCAGCACCTTTTCAGGACAGCGCTATGGCTACACCTTC.

This clone was detected a few times. J is TRBJ1-4 and V is TRBV19; no definite D call. Germline CDR1 LNHDA, CDR2 SQIVND (reference sequence). V was pared by 2 bases and J by 7 bases, with 8 bases between. There are 13 residues in the CDR3. CDR3 sequence reads: CASSINRIEKLFF. In nucleotides, the CDR3 is TGTGCCAGTAGTATAAACAGAATTGAAAAACTGTTTTTT. The entire variable domain, with the rest obtained from reference TRBV19 and TRBJ1-4, is as follows: DGGITQSPKYLFRKEGQNVTLSCEQNLNHDAMYWYRQDPGQGLRLIYYSQIVNDFQKGDIAEGYSVSREKKESFPLTVTSAQKNPTAFYLCASSINRIEKLFFGSGTQLSVL.

The chain couples TRBV7-2 to TRBJ2-2; D perhaps matches TRBD1 (6 bases). CDR1 is SGHTA and CDR2 is FQGNSA in the germline V gene. The V and J ends lost 4 bases and 5 bases respectively, with 17 bases between them. The length of the CDR3 is 16 residues. CDR3 nucleotides: TGTGCCAGCAGCTCAAGGGGGTGGGGTCAAACCGGGGAGCTGTTTTTT. It yields the protein CASSSRGWGQTGELFF.

The chain carries TRBV19 and TRBJ1-1; 7 bases match TRBD1. The V and J ends lost 5 bases and 4 bases, in that order; junction bases with no gene match: 7. This CDR3 has 14 amino acids. CDR1 and CDR2 (germline): LNHDA, SQIVND (reference sequence). For the CDR3, the DNA is TGTGCCAGTAGTCCAGACAGGGAGGTCACTGAAGCTTTCTTT. Amino acids: CASSPDREVTEAFF.

The chain is built from TRBV9 and TRBJ1-2, with TRBD1 identical over 7 bases. This CDR3 region has 15 residues. The germline gives CDR1 SGDLS, CDR2 YYNGEE. With V trimmed by 4 bases and J by 4 bases, 10 bases remained unmatched. The CDR3 sequence is CASSLPRTGVYGYTF. The CDR3 bases are TGTGCCAGCAGCTTACCACGGACAGGCGTCTATGGCTACACCTTC.

CDR3 sequence (DNA): TGCGCCAGCAGCTTTCTGGGGGGTAGCTCCTACGAGCAGTACTTC. This translates into CASSFLGGSSYEQYF. The gene calls are TRBV5-1 and TRBJ2-7; TRBD2 is a possible D gene (6 bases). V was cut by 2 bases and J by 0 bases, with 12 bases left in between. The CDR3 runs to 15 residues. Germline CDR1 SGHRS, CDR2 YFSETQ.